The 21 T cell receptor beta chains below come from one sample, sequenced in a study of T cell repertoires in cytomegalovirus infection. TCRdb re-called the reads with MiXCR, one entry per CDR3 protein. This table has about 740,000 distinct CDR3 sequences, 35% to 45% appearing once. Material: PBMCs. Source of these receptors: a human donor in good health (CMV status not recorded). Some clones in this sample may be carry-over from other donors' samples.

This chain links TRBV4-2 with TRBJ2-7; unclear D gene. V dropped 0 bases and J dropped 5 bases, with 8 bases sitting between them. The CDR3 length is 13 residues. Germline values: CDR1 LGHNA, CDR2 YNFKEQ. In DNA form, the CDR3 reads TGTGCCAGCAGCCAAGAACGTCAGGACGAGCAGTACTTC. As protein: CASSQERQDEQYF.

V usage is TRBV19 and J usage is TRBJ1-3; TRBD1 aligns across 8 bases. Looked up from germline, CDR1 is LNHDA and CDR2 is SQIVND (reference sequence). This CDR3 is 19 amino acids long. The J segment lost 0 bases and the V segment lost 6 bases, leaving 16 bases of the junction unmatched. CDR3 region: CASRSPGQVIPSSGNTIYF. The CDR3 DNA is TGTGCCAGTAGATCACCGGGACAGGTGATACCGAGCTCTGGAAACACCATATATTTT.

This clonotype has a handful of counts. The chain uses TRBV2 and TRBJ2-2; D is undetermined. Germline V CDR1 and CDR2: SNHLY, FYNNEI. The CDR3 is 16 amino acids. V gave up 0 bases and J gave up 1 base, with 9 bases separating them. The CDR3 DNA reads TGTGCCAGCAGTGAAGCCGGACGGGTGAACACCGGGGAGCTGTTTTTT. It translates to CASSEAGRVNTGELFF.

CDR3 loop: CASSGGTSATYEQYF. In DNA, the CDR3 is TGTGCCAGCAGTGGGGGGACTAGCGCAACCTACGAGCAGTACTTC. V and J are TRBV6-1 and TRBJ2-7; 10 nucleotides align to TRBD2. V dropped 4 bases and J dropped 2; count of bases not matched to a gene: 5. Per germline, CDR1 MNHNS and CDR2 SASEGT. The CDR3 sequence is 15 residues long.

The chain is built from TRBV7-8 and TRBJ2-1; D perhaps matches TRBD2 (5 bases). The CDR3 extends over 15 amino acids. CDR1 and CDR2 from the germline V gene are SGHVS and FQNEAQ. Trimming took off 2 bases at V and 4 bases at J, with 12 bases between the two ends. As DNA, the CDR3 is TGTGCCAGCAGCTTAACCCAGCGGTGTTACAATGAGCAGTTCTTC. Translating gives CASSLTQRCYNEQFF.

This chain joins TRBV6-5 and TRBJ2-3; perhaps TRBD1 as D (6 bases). Germline lookup yields CDR1 MNHEY and CDR2 SVGAGI. The CDR3 contains 15 residues. V was trimmed by 3 bases and J by 6 bases, leaving 16 bases between them. CDR3 loop: CASSYESMGADTQYF. DNA for the CDR3: TGTGCCAGCAGTTATGAAAGCATGGGGGCCGATACGCAGTATTTT.

This clonotype was observed many times. V usage is TRBV7-2 and J usage is TRBJ1-5, with D possibly matching TRBD1 (5 bases). Germline V lookup: CDR1 SGHTA, CDR2 FQGNSA. V dropped 5 bases and J dropped 2 bases, with 16 bases sitting between them. The CDR3 spans 16 residues. The CDR3 DNA reads as TGTGCCAGCAGCCGAATCGACAGCCGGGGCAATCAGCCCCAGCATTTT. Translated, it gives CASSRIDSRGNQPQHF.

The genes are TRBV28 and TRBJ1-5, with D unclear. The CDR3 sequence is 14 residues long. The V end lost 3 bases, the J end lost 3 bases, and 9 bases lay between the germline ends. From germline, CDR1 is MDHEN and CDR2 SYDVKM. CDR3 bases: TGTGCCAGCAGTTTTCGGCTAAACAATCAGCCCCAGCATTTT. The encoded protein is CASSFRLNNQPQHF.

This clonotype came up once. At one end the junction does not follow the germline gene, possibly because of a read error. V gene TRBV7-6 combines with J gene TRBJ1-6; no clear D gene. CDR1 is SGHVS and CDR2 is FNYEAQ in the germline V gene. The length of the CDR3 is 14 residues. CDR3 in DNA: TGTGACAGCAGCTTGAAAGGGTCCGTTTCACCCCTCCACTTT. Translated, it gives CDSSLKGSVSPLHF.

Details on this clonotype: This may be a read error, as it is one base from a much larger clone. V and J are TRBV28 and TRBJ1-2; D unclear. The CDR3 sequence is 13 residues long. The germline V gene encodes CDR1 MDHEN and CDR2 SYDVKM. The CDR3 loop reads CASSWQLDYVYTF. The CDR3 DNA sequence: TGTGCCAGCAGTTGGCAGTTAGACTATGTCTACACCTTC.

This clonotype came up a few times. The V gene is TRBV12-3 or TRBV12-4, the J gene TRBJ2-2, with TRBD2 matching over 15 bases. V dropped 6 bases and J dropped 5; count of bases not matched to a gene: 4. This CDR3 has 16 residues. The CDR3 region has the DNA TGTGCCAGCAGGGGACTAGCGGGGGGCTGGACCGGGGAGCTGTTTTTT. Protein sequence: CASRGLAGGWTGELFF.

This CDR3 is CASEKEETQYF. The CDR3 DNA reads as TGTGCCTCGGAAAAAGAAGAGACCCAGTACTTC. The V gene is TRBV19, the J gene TRBJ2-5; D unresolved. The V and J ends lost 11 bases and 3 bases respectively, with 10 bases between them. This CDR3 has 11 amino acids. Germline V CDR1 and CDR2: LNHDA, SQIVND (reference sequence).

This clonotype was detected only a few times. The DNA for the CDR3 is TGTGCCAGCACCACACTGGATCGGGGGACTAGCGGGAGAGAGACCCAGTACTTC. Amino acid sequence: CASTTLDRGTSGRETQYF. The J gene is TRBJ2-5, the V gene TRBV7-8; 14 bases fit TRBD2. The junction had 14 bases not matched to a gene; V was cut back by 7 bases and J by 4 bases. Looked up from germline, CDR1 is SGHVS and CDR2 is FQNEAQ. CDR3 length: 18 amino acids.

This clonotype was seen many times. The rearrangement joins TRBV4-1 to TRBJ1-6; possibly TRBD1 for D (6 bases). The CDR3 covers 16 residues. From germline, CDR1 is MGHRA and CDR2 YSYEKL. V dropped 0 bases and J dropped 8 bases, with 14 bases sitting between them. CDR3 amino acids: CASSQDSTGGHSPLHF. The CDR3 nucleotides are TGCGCCAGCAGCCAAGACTCGACCGGGGGGCATTCACCCCTCCACTTT.

This clonotype was seen more than once but under ten times. CDR3 region: CASSLVLAANYEQYF. In DNA, the CDR3 is TGCGCCAGCAGCTTGGTACTAGCGGCAAACTACGAGCAGTACTTC. The chain carries TRBV5-1 and TRBJ2-7; 8 bases agree with TRBD2. Trimming took 0 bases from V and 3 from J; bases not matched to a gene: 5. CDR1 SGHRS and CDR2 YFSETQ come from the germline V gene. The CDR3 has 15 amino acids.

This chain uses TRBV27 with TRBJ1-2, with TRBD1 matching 8 bases. With 5 bases clipped from V and 4 bases from J, the junction kept 6 bases outside the gene matches. The CDR3 length is 14 residues. Germline loops: CDR1 MNHEY, CDR2 SMNVEV (reference sequence). In nucleotides, the CDR3 is TGTGCCAGCAGTCACACCGACAGGGGCTATGGCTACACCTTC. It yields the protein CASSHTDRGYGYTF.

The chain carries TRBV7-8 and TRBJ1-4; D remains ambiguous. V lost 8 bases, J lost 8 bases, and 12 bases lay in between. This CDR3 region has 12 residues. Per the germline V gene, CDR1 is SGHVS and CDR2 is FQNEAQ. The CDR3 loop is CASSGVHEKLFF. The CDR3 coding sequence is TGTGCCAGCTCGGGAGTCCACGAAAAACTGTTTTTT.

The chain couples TRBV9 to TRBJ2-5; 9 bases fit TRBD2. CDR1 and CDR2 from the germline V gene are SGDLS and YYNGEE. V shed 0 bases, J shed 5 bases, and the junction held 5 bases outside the gene matches. The CDR3 extends over 15 amino acids. The CDR3 region has the DNA TGTGCCAGCAGCGTAGTCGGTAGCGGGAGTGAGACCCAGTACTTC. Amino acid sequence: CASSVVGSGSETQYF. Looking up the rest from reference TRBV9 and TRBJ2-5 gives the full variable domain: DSGVTQTPKHLITATGQRVTLRCSPRSGDLSVYWYQQSLDQGLQFLIQYYNGEERAKGNILERFSAQQFPDLHSELNLSSLELGDSALYFCASSVVGSGSETQYFGPGTRLLVL.

V gene TRBV28 combines with J gene TRBJ2-7; 8 bases fit TRBD2. V was pared by 7 bases and J by 9 bases, with 14 bases of the junction left unmatched. CDR3 length equals 14 residues. The germline V gene has CDR1 MDHEN and CDR2 SYDVKM. The CDR3 is CASIPGGTPLLQYF. The CDR3 DNA is TGTGCCAGCATCCCGGGGGGGACACCGTTACTGCAGTACTTC.

In this sample, this clonotype turned up a few times. The chain links TRBV19 to TRBJ1-1; no reliable D call. With 3 bases removed from V and 4 bases from J, the gap between germline ends came to 15 bases. CDR3 size: 15 residues. From germline, CDR1 is LNHDA and CDR2 SQIVND (reference sequence). Written as DNA, the CDR3 is TGTGCCAGTAGTATCTCCTCAGGTCCCATCACTGAAGCTTTCTTT. Translation gives CASSISSGPITEAFF.

In its sample, this clonotype was seen a few times. This chain links TRBV7-3 with TRBJ1-2; D is possibly TRBD1 (5 bases). The V gene's germline CDR1 is SGHTA and CDR2 FQGTGA. CDR3 length equals 17 residues. The germline V and J ends were trimmed by 5 bases and 4 bases, with 23 bases remaining between them. In DNA form, the CDR3 reads TGTGCCAGCAGCCCAGTTCTTATCCGGGGGGGAGGCTATGGCTACACCTTC. Residues: CASSPVLIRGGGYGYTF.